These T cell receptor beta chains were read from a single sample in a study of vaccination and CD4 T cells after COVID-19. No antigen is known for these receptors. TCRdb ran MiXCR on the PCR reads and lists one entry per CDR3 protein. The repertoire has more than 15,000 distinct CDR3 sequences, roughly 31% of them found once; the top ten carry 15% to 19%. The sample taken for sequencing was cultured CD4+ T cells from blood. Source of these receptors: a human donor with COVID-19. CDR3s include the opening cysteine and the closing phenylalanine or tryptophan. D genes are given only for firm matches. Size is stated for part of the rows, as once, few or many counts, or as a class when the clone is expanded.

NA	TRBJ1-6	NA	TRBV4-1	TGCGCCAGCAGCCAAGAGGTAGAGAGCTCCTATAATTCACCCCTCCACTTT	CASSQEVESSYNSPLHF
NA	TRBJ1-5	TRBD1	TRBV28	TGTGCCAGCAGCGTGCTGACAGGGGGCGGCAATCAGCCCCAGCATTTT	CASSVLTGGGNQPQHF
NA	TRBJ2-1	NA	TRBV7-3	TGTGCCAGCAGCCCCGCCGGGGGCTCCTACAATGAGCAGTTCTTC	CASSPAGGSYNEQFF
NA	TRBJ2-1	NA	TRBV20-1	TGCAGTGCCCAACCAGGCGCGCGATCCTACAATGAGCAGTTCTTC	CSAQPGARSYNEQFF
few	TRBJ1-4	NA	TRBV20-1	TGCAGTGCTACGGAGAATAGGGGTAATGAAAAACTGTTTTTT	CSATENRGNEKLFF
NA	TRBJ2-7	NA	TRBV5-1	TGCGCCAGCAGCTTTGACTACGAGCAGTACTTC	CASSFDYEQYF
NA	TRBJ1-1	NA	TRBV18	TGTGCCAGCTCCGGGAGAGCCGGGGGCGAGGACACTGAAGCTTTCTTT	CASSGRAGGEDTEAFF
NA	TRBJ2-3	NA	TRBV6-1	TGTGCCAGCAGTGAATCTAGGGATACGCAGTATTTT	CASSESRDTQYF
NA	TRBJ2-4	NA	TRBV28	TGTGCCAGCACCTGGGAGGCGGGCGGCAACATTCAGTACTTC	CASTWEAGGNIQYF
NA	TRBJ2-4	NA	TRBV20-1	TGCAGTGCGATCTCCTTCGGGAGAACCAAAAACATTCAGTACTTC	CSAISFGRTKNIQYF
few	TRBJ2-2	NA	TRBV6-1	TGTGCCAGCAGTGCAGCGGAAACGAACACCGGGGAGCTGTTTTTT	CASSAAETNTGELFF
few	TRBJ2-3	NA	TRBV19	TGTGCCAGTAGTTTGGGCCGGGTAGCCACAGATACGCAGTATTTT	CASSLGRVATDTQYF
NA	TRBJ2-2	NA	TRBV24-1	TGTGCCACCAGTCCCCCCTGGGATCCCGGGGAGCTGTTTTTT	CATSPPWDPGELFF
NA	TRBJ1-2	NA	TRBV2	TGTGCCAGCACGGGGGGGGCAATTAACTATGGCTACACCTTC	CASTGGAINYGYTF
NA	TRBJ1-4	NA	TRBV14	TGTGCCAGCAGCCACTCTCCGGACGGCTTTAATGAAAAACTGTTTTTT	CASSHSPDGFNEKLFF
NA	TRBJ2-3	TRBD1	TRBV24-1	TGTGTCACCAGTGAAGGGACAGCCGATACGCAGTATTTT	CVTSEGTADTQYF
NA	TRBJ2-1	NA	TRBV5-1	TGCGCCAGCAGCTTGTCCAACTCTGGATCGCCTGAGCAGTTCTTC	CASSLSNSGSPEQFF
few	TRBJ1-2	NA	TRBV7-2	TGTGCCAGCAGCGCCCGGGGCAACTATGGCTACACCTTC	CASSARGNYGYTF
NA	TRBJ2-3	TRBD2	TRBV2	TGTGCCAGCAGGGAGCGGGGGGGCAAACTGGATACGCAGTATTTT	CASRERGGKLDTQYF
NA	TRBJ1-5	TRBD1	TRBV2	TGTGCCAGCAGATCGGACAGGGCGAGCAATCAGCCCCAGCATTTT	CASRSDRASNQPQHF
few	TRBJ2-5	NA	TRBV7-3	TGTGCCAGCAGCTTAAACGGAGGAGTCCAAGAGACCCAGTACTTC	CASSLNGGVQETQYF
NA	TRBJ2-5	NA	TRBV6-4	TGTGCCAGCCCAGCAGGGGGGTGGGGACCCCAAGAGACCCAGTACTTC	CASPAGGWGPQETQYF
NA	TRBJ1-6	TRBD1	TRBV27	TGTGCCAGCAGGATCACCGGGACAGGGCGTAATAATTCACCCCTCCACTTT	CASRITGTGRNNSPLHF
NA	TRBJ1-1	NA	TRBV18	TGTGCCAGTCACGGAGGGAACGTGGACACTGAAGCTTTCTTT	CASHGGNVDTEAFF
few	TRBJ1-3	TRBD1	TRBV6-5	TGTGCCAGCAGTTTTTGGACAGGGGGCACTGGAAACACCATATATTTT	CASSFWTGGTGNTIYF
few	TRBJ1-4	NA	TRBV20-1	TGCAGTGCTAGAGGTGGGTCGGGTACAACTAATGAAAAACTGTTTTTT	CSARGGSGTTNEKLFF
NA	TRBJ1-5	TRBD1	TRBV2	TGTGCCAGCAGTGAACCCCCCCGACAGGGCTTGGGAAGTCAGCTCCAGCATTTT	CASSEPPRQGLGSQLQHF
NA	TRBJ1-4	TRBD1	TRBV25-1	TGTGCCAGCAGTGGACCACGGACAGGAACTAATGAAAAACTGTTTTTT	CASSGPRTGTNEKLFF
NA	TRBJ2-1	NA	TRBV9	TGTGCCAGCAGCGTAGTCGGACAACGGGAGCAGTTCTTC	CASSVVGQREQFF
NA	TRBJ2-5	TRBD1	TRBV12-3/TRBV12-4	TGTGCCAGCAGCCCCGGGACAGGGGGCAGAGAGACCCAGTACTTC	CASSPGTGGRETQYF
NA	TRBJ1-1	TRBD1	TRBV6-1	TGTGCCAGCAGTCCGTGGGACAGGGGGAACACTGAAGCTTTCTTT	CASSPWDRGNTEAFF
few	TRBJ1-1	TRBD1	TRBV29-1	TGCAGCGCATCGACAGGGGGCTACACTGAAGCTTTCTTT	CSASTGGYTEAFF
NA	TRBJ1-1	NA	TRBV23-1	TGCGCCAGCAGTCAATCGTGGAGAACTGAAGCTTTCTTT	CASSQSWRTEAFF
NA	TRBJ1-6	NA	TRBV4-1	TGCGCCAGCAGCCAAGGGTGGGGGCAGGACCATTCACCCCTCCACTTT	CASSQGWGQDHSPLHF
few	TRBJ1-6	TRBD1	TRBV5-4	TGTGCCAGCAGTTTTGATGGACAGGGGCATTCACCCCTCCACTTT	CASSFDGQGHSPLHF
NA	TRBJ2-1	NA	TRBV7-2	TGTGCCAGCAGCTTAGGTAGCAGAGACAATGAGCAGTTCTTC	CASSLGSRDNEQFF
few	TRBJ1-1	NA	TRBV11-2	TGTGCCAGCAGCTTAGTAGCTGGGTACGAAGCTTTCTTT	CASSLVAGYEAFF
NA	TRBJ2-3	TRBD2	TRBV6-5	TGTGCCAGCAGTTTCCTAGCGGGGGGCACAGATACGCAGTATTTT	CASSFLAGGTDTQYF
NA	TRBJ2-2	NA	TRBV21-1	TGTGCCAGCAGCAAATCGGACAGGGGGCGGACCGGGGAGCTGTTTTTT	CASSKSDRGRTGELFF
NA	TRBJ2-5	TRBD2	TRBV11-3	TGTGCCAGCAGCTTAGGTTCACTAGCGGGGGGGGGTGAGACCCAGTACTTC	CASSLGSLAGGGETQYF
NA	TRBJ1-5	NA	TRBV18	TGTGCCAGCTCACCAGTTTCGGGAAGCAATCAGCCCCAGCATTTT	CASSPVSGSNQPQHF
NA	TRBJ2-1	NA	TRBV7-4	NA	CASSVGGGAEFF
NA	TRBJ2-7	TRBD1	TRBV7-2	TGTGCCAGCACTAAAGGCGGACGCGGACAGGGGGCTGGTGGACCCGAGCAGTACTTC	CASTKGGRGQGAGGPEQYF
NA	TRBJ2-5	NA	TRBV15	TGTGCCACCAGCAGAGCGGCAGGACGGTGGACCCAGTACTTC	CATSRAAGRWTQYF
medium-sized	TRBJ1-2	TRBD1	TRBV7-9	TGTGCCAGCAGCTTAATGGGACAGGCCTATGGCTACACCTTC	CASSLMGQAYGYTF
NA	TRBJ2-7	NA	TRBV6-1	TGTGCCAGCAGTGCGTGGACCGAGTCCGAGCAGTACTTC	CASSAWTESEQYF
once	TRBJ2-7	NA	TRBV4-1	TGCGCCAGCAGCCCAACAGCGGGCTTATCCTACGAGCAGTACTTC	CASSPTAGLSYEQYF
NA	TRBJ1-2	NA	TRBV6-1	TGTGCCAGCAGTGCGCGGACCGTTGGTTCGGGCTACACCTTC	CASSARTVGSGYTF
NA	TRBJ1-6	NA	TRBV7-9	TGTGCCAGCAGCTTGGGAGGATATAATTCACCCCTCCACTTT	CASSLGGYNSPLHF
NA	TRBJ1-1	NA	TRBV12-3/TRBV12-4	TGTGCCAGCAGTTTAGGGCCGGGGGCTTTCTTT	CASSLGPGAFF
NA	TRBJ2-2	NA	TRBV20-1	TGCAGTGCTCAGGGGGGCTTCAACACCGGGGAGCTGTTTTTT	CSAQGGFNTGELFF
once	TRBJ2-1	NA	TRBV2	TGTGCCAGCAGTGAACCCGGGTTTTCCTACAATGAGCAGTTCTTC	CASSEPGFSYNEQFF
few	TRBJ2-4	NA	TRBV19	TGTGCCAGTAGCATTGGGCCGGGGCAGGACATTCAGTACTTC	CASSIGPGQDIQYF
few	TRBJ1-2	NA	TRBV9	TGTGCCAGCAGCCCGCAGCCCGGACAGTATGGCTACACCTTC	CASSPQPGQYGYTF
NA	TRBJ2-5	TRBD2	TRBV20-1	TGCAGTGCTAGATCCGGTCGGGGGGGCCTCGAGACCCAGTACTTC	CSARSGRGGLETQYF